The rows below give T cell receptor beta chains drawn from one sample of a study of read filtering for tumor transcriptome and immune sequencing. One entry per CDR3 protein results from TCRdb running MiXCR on the reads. The repertoire holds over 45,000 distinct CDR3 sequences, with under 25% as singletons. Sequenced material: a population of CD138-negative cells sorted from bone marrow. These receptors were taken from a donor aged 40 or older with multiple myeloma. Both conserved end residues are part of each CDR3. D genes are given only for firm matches. Only part of the rows carry a size: once, few, many, or a class if the clone is expanded.

>TRBD2|TRBJ2-3|many|TRBV29-1
CSALAGGPNTQYF
TGCAGCGCTCTAGCGGGAGGGCCAAATACGCAGTATTTT
>-|TRBJ2-2|many|TRBV7-6
CASSLRSGTTNTGELFF
TGTGCCAGCAGCTTACGTTCTGGGACGACGAACACCGGGGAGCTGTTTTTT
>-|TRBJ2-2|-|TRBV12-3/TRBV12-4
CASTPPGEGTGELFF
TGTGCCAGCACTCCCCCTGGAGAAGGCACCGGGGAGCTGTTTTTT
>-|TRBJ1-5|-|TRBV6-2/TRBV6-3
CASSTSQAQYSNQPQHF
TGTGCCAGCAGCACCTCCCAGGCCCAATATAGCAATCAGCCCCAGCATTTT
>-|TRBJ2-1|many|TRBV12-3/TRBV12-4
CASSLANRVANEQFF
TGTGCCAGCAGTTTAGCCAACAGGGTCGCCAATGAGCAGTTCTTC
>TRBD1|TRBJ2-3|many|TRBV11-3
CASSAQGTGRLTDTQYF
TGTGCCAGCAGCGCACAAGGGACAGGCAGACTCACAGATACGCAGTATTTT
>-|TRBJ1-2|many|TRBV24-1
CATSDPSHGGSNGYTF
TGTGCCACCAGTGACCCTTCTCATGGGGGATCGAACGGCTACACCTTC
>-|TRBJ2-1|many|TRBV7-2
CASSFWRDQYEQFF
TGTGCCAGCAGCTTCTGGCGGGACCAATATGAGCAGTTCTTC
>TRBD1|TRBJ2-1|many|TRBV20-1
CSANPPLQGAGSYNEQFF
TGCAGTGCTAACCCGCCCCTCCAGGGGGCCGGATCCTACAATGAGCAGTTCTTC
>-|TRBJ1-6|-|TRBV14
CASSQMDNSPLHF
TGTGCCAGCAGCCAGATGGATAATTCACCCCTCCACTTT
>-|TRBJ2-3|many|TRBV24-1
CATEGQATDTQYF
TGTGCCACCGAAGGACAAGCCACAGATACGCAGTATTTT
>TRBD2|TRBJ2-7|many|TRBV23-1
CASSPGLHEQYF
TGCGCCAGCAGCCCGGGACTACACGAGCAGTACTTC
>-|TRBJ2-2|many|TRBV20-1
CSVVRGNTGELFF
TGCAGTGTTGTCAGGGGCAACACCGGGGAGCTGTTTTTT
>TRBD2|TRBJ2-2|once|TRBV4-2
CASSPSGGNIGELFF
TGTGCCAGCAGCCCTAGCGGGGGGAACATCGGGGAGCTGTTTTTT
>TRBD1|TRBJ2-2|-|TRBV23-1
CASSPGTGIGGELFF
TGCGCCAGCAGTCCCGGGACAGGGATCGGCGGGGAGCTGTTTTTT
>-|TRBJ2-6|many|TRBV28
CASSLEGTVGANVLTF
TGTGCCAGCAGTTTAGAGGGGACCGTTGGGGCCAACGTCCTGACTTTC
>-|TRBJ1-1|-|TRBV4-1
CASSQGGLRGLNTEAFF
TGCGCCAGCAGCCAAGGGGGCTTACGCGGGTTGAACACTGAAGCTTTCTTT
>-|TRBJ2-1|many|TRBV9
CASSVGGRVYNEQFF
TGTGCCAGCAGCGTAGGGGGAAGGGTTTACAATGAGCAGTTCTTC
>-|TRBJ2-7|many|TRBV6-1
CASQVFPGSDEQYF
TGTGCCAGCCAGGTCTTCCCGGGGTCGGACGAGCAGTACTTC
>-|TRBJ2-2|many|TRBV19
CASSILWGRTGELFF
TGTGCCAGTAGTATCTTGTGGGGGCGCACCGGGGAGCTGTTTTTT
>TRBD1|TRBJ1-5|many|TRBV20-1
CSARMLVSGTGDQPQHF
TGCAGTGCTAGGATGCTCGTCTCCGGGACAGGGGATCAGCCCCAGCATTTT
>-|TRBJ2-7|few|TRBV11-2
CASSLQRSSYEQYF
TGTGCCAGCAGCTTACAGAGGAGCTCCTACGAGCAGTACTTC
>TRBD1|TRBJ2-7|many|TRBV20-1
CSARRDSPRSYEQYF
TGCAGTGCTCGTAGGGACAGCCCAAGATCCTACGAGCAGTACTTC
>-|TRBJ2-4|few|TRBV28
CASSFGAAKNIQYF
TGTGCCAGCAGTTTTGGGGCGGCCAAAAACATTCAGTACTTC
>-|TRBJ2-1|many|TRBV2
CASSRDGTYNEQFF
TGTGCCAGCAGCCGGGACGGGACCTACAATGAGCAGTTCTTC
>-|TRBJ1-2|many|TRBV20-1
CSGQETNYGYTF
TGCAGTGGACAGGAAACTAACTATGGCTACACCTTC
>TRBD1|TRBJ1-5|many|TRBV12-3/TRBV12-4
CASSTGGGFQPQHF
TGTGCCAGCAGTACAGGGGGAGGGTTTCAGCCCCAGCATTTT
>TRBD2|TRBJ2-1|many|TRBV11-2
CASSLGTRNNEQFF
TGTGCCAGCAGCTTAGGGACTAGAAACAATGAGCAGTTCTTC
>TRBD1|TRBJ2-2|-|TRBV2
CASSDPTGGHGELFF
TGTGCCAGCAGTGACCCGACAGGGGGCCACGGGGAGCTGTTTTTT
>TRBD2|TRBJ2-3|-|TRBV11-2
CASSWTSGSGTQYF
TGTGCCAGCAGCTGGACTAGCGGGAGCGGTACGCAGTATTTT
>-|TRBJ1-1|many|TRBV2
CASRVTEAFF
TGTGCCAGCAGGGTCACTGAAGCTTTCTTT
>-|TRBJ1-4|once|TRBV27
CASSVDLNEKLFF
TGTGCCAGCAGCGTGGACCTTAATGAAAAACTGTTTTTT
>-|TRBJ1-5|many|TRBV11-2
CASSQGGKMVNQPQHF
TGTGCCAGCAGCCAAGGGGGGAAGATGGTCAATCAGCCCCAGCATTTT
>-|TRBJ2-2|-|TRBV18
CASSPQGGLKTTGELFF
TGTGCCAGCTCACCACAGGGGGGCTTAAAGACGACCGGGGAGCTGTTTTTT
>-|TRBJ2-3|few|TRBV29-1
CSVEDRKGTDTQYF
TGCAGCGTTGAAGATAGGAAGGGCACAGATACGCAGTATTTT
>TRBD1|TRBJ2-7|-|TRBV18
CASSRKDRDGYEQYF
TGTGCCAGCTCACGCAAGGACAGGGATGGGTACGAGCAGTACTTC
>TRBD1|TRBJ2-7|few|TRBV7-8
CASSLGTAYLYEQYF
TGTGCCAGCAGCCTCGGGACAGCGTACCTATACGAGCAGTACTTC
>-|TRBJ2-3|many|TRBV7-3
CASSLDTDTQYF
TGTGCCAGCAGCTTAGATACAGATACGCAGTATTTT
>-|TRBJ2-1|many|TRBV6-5
CASSYGDQPYNEQFF
TGTGCCAGCAGTTATGGGGACCAACCCTACAATGAGCAGTTCTTC
>TRBD2|TRBJ2-3|many|TRBV29-1
CSVVPSGTTDTQYF
TGCAGCGTTGTGCCTAGCGGGACTACAGATACGCAGTATTTT
>-|TRBJ2-3|many|TRBV2
CASSDQSGTDTQYF
TGTGCCAGCAGTGATCAGTCGGGAACAGATACGCAGTATTTT
>-|TRBJ2-3|few|TRBV29-1
CSADTQYF
TGCAGCGCGGATACGCAGTATTTT
>TRBD1|TRBJ1-2|many|TRBV5-1
CASSSGQEVGYTF
TGCGCCAGCAGCTCGGGACAGGAGGTTGGCTACACCTTC
>-|TRBJ2-5|-|TRBV5-4
CASSQGGSFRQETQYF
TGTGCCAGCAGCCAGGGCGGTTCGTTTCGGCAAGAGACCCAGTACTTC
>TRBD2|TRBJ2-1|few|TRBV5-1
CASSTPGLAGSEQFF
TGCGCCAGCAGCACCCCGGGACTAGCGGGGTCTGAGCAGTTCTTC
>TRBD2|TRBJ2-1|many|TRBV28
CASSGVGLAAYNEQFF
TGTGCCAGCAGTGGGGTTGGTCTAGCGGCCTACAATGAGCAGTTCTTC
>-|TRBJ2-4|many|TRBV12-3/TRBV12-4
CASSLGRDDIQYF
TGTGCCAGCAGTTTAGGCCGGGATGACATTCAGTACTTC
>-|TRBJ1-2|-|TRBV7-9
CAGREVDGYTF
TGTGCCGGCAGGGAAGTCGATGGCTACACCTTC
>TRBD1|TRBJ2-7|many|TRBV11-2
CASSLTDRASYEQYF
TGTGCCAGCAGCTTGACAGACAGGGCTAGCTACGAGCAGTACTTC
>-|TRBJ2-2|many|TRBV19
CASKKGDTGELFF
TGTGCCAGTAAAAAGGGGGACACCGGGGAGCTGTTTTTT
>TRBD1|TRBJ1-2|many|TRBV28
CASSPTGDVYYGYTF
TGTGCCAGCAGCCCTACAGGGGATGTTTACTATGGCTACACCTTC